These 9 T cell receptor beta chains were sequenced from one sample in a study of cytomegalovirus exposure and HLA in healthy donors. With 60 Vbeta and 13 Jbeta primers, the PCR was carried out. Sequencing used immunoSEQ multiplex PCR; TCRdb keeps in-frame clones, though not all of them. The sample records under 40,000 clones, 75% to 90% being singletons. Source material: PBMCs. The receptor source for this set is a male donor in good health and CMV-seronegative.

CDR3 amino acids: CASKHGPQPGANVLTF. The CDR3 coding sequence is TGTGCCAGCAAACATGGCCCTCAACCCGGGGCCAACGTCCTGACTTTC. This chain links TRBV28 with TRBJ2-6; D remains unclear. Trimming removed 7 bases from V and 4 bases from J, with 17 bases in between. There are 16 residues in the CDR3. Germline V CDR1 and CDR2: MDHEN, SYDVKM.

V usage is TRBV6-4 and J usage is TRBJ2-1; 11 bases are a match to TRBD2. The germline V gene encodes CDR1 MRHNA and CDR2 SNTAGT. The V and J ends lost 4 bases and 1 base, in that order; junction bases with no gene match: 0. The CDR3 contains 15 residues. CDR3 bases: TGTGCCAGCAGTGCTAGCGGGGGGTCCTACAATGAGCAGTTCTTC. This codes for CASSASGGSYNEQFF.

This rearrangement joins TRBV28 to TRBJ1-5; D call uncertain. Trimming took 2 bases from V and 7 from J, leaving 18 bases between them. The V gene's germline CDR1 is MDHEN and CDR2 SYDVKM. The CDR3 loop spans 16 amino acids. The CDR3: CASSLLFAEESQPQHF. CDR3 nucleotide sequence: TGTGCCAGCAGTTTACTCTTTGCAGAGGAAAGCCAGCCCCAGCATTTT.

This clone has only a few counts. The chain couples TRBV10-1 to TRBJ1-1, with TRBD1 identical over 8 bases. The germline V gene has CDR1 WNHNN and CDR2 SYGVQD (reference sequence). This CDR3 contains 11 residues. Unmatched junction bases numbered 2, after V lost 9 bases and J lost 5 bases. The chain's CDR3 is CARQGGTEAFF. As DNA, the CDR3 is TGCGCCAGACAGGGGGGTACTGAAGCTTTCTTT.

This chain uses TRBV19 with TRBJ1-5, with D possibly matching TRBD1 (6 bases). Looked up from germline, CDR1 is LNHDA and CDR2 is SQIVND (reference sequence). The CDR3 consists of 16 residues. Trimming cost V 3 bases and J 6 bases, with 18 bases left between them. This CDR3 is CASSIGWRGARQPQHF. CDR3 sequence (DNA): TGTGCCAGTAGTATCGGCTGGCGGGGGGCCCGTCAGCCCCAGCATTTT.

The chain has TRBV7-6 and TRBJ2-2; 9 bases match TRBD2. The CDR3 is 20 amino acids. Per the germline V gene, CDR1 is SGHVS and CDR2 is FNYEAQ. Losses at the gene ends were 1 base for V and 3 bases for J; bases not matched to a gene: 15. CDR3 sequence (DNA): TGTGCCAGCAGCTTAGAACCCCCCCGAGGAGCGGGGGGATACACCGGGGAGCTGTTTTTT. Protein product: CASSLEPPRGAGGYTGELFF.

The V call is TRBV5-1, the J call TRBJ1-1; weak D call: TRBD1 (5 bases). This CDR3 contains 14 residues. Trimming took off 6 bases at V and 10 bases at J, with 22 bases between the two ends. The germline V gene encodes CDR1 SGHRS and CDR2 YFSETQ. The CDR3 DNA is TGCGCCAGCAACCCGCTCGAGTGGGGCGAGACAGCTTTCTTT. Translating gives CASNPLEWGETAFF.

The V gene is TRBV6-1, the J gene TRBJ1-6, with 9 nucleotides matching TRBD1. CDR1 is MNHNS and CDR2 is SASEGT in the germline V gene. This CDR3 contains 20 residues. J was trimmed by 0 bases and V by 1 base; bases with no gene match: 10. CDR3: CASSEDYRGPLSSYNSPLHF. The CDR3 DNA reads TGTGCCAGCAGTGAAGATTACAGGGGGCCCCTGAGCTCCTATAATTCACCCCTCCACTTT.

The gene calls are TRBV10-3 and TRBJ1-1; D ambiguous. Per germline, CDR1 ENHRY and CDR2 SYGVKD. This CDR3 contains 14 residues. The V end was cut by 4 bases, the J end by 0 bases, with 9 bases between. CDR3 sequence (DNA): TGTGCCATCAGTGGCGGCAGCCTGAACACTGAAGCTTTCTTT. Amino acid sequence: CAISGGSLNTEAFF.